The 7 T cell receptor beta chains reported below all come from one sample, sequenced in a study of shared clonotypes between healthy human individuals. Generated by immunoSEQ multiplex PCR, the TCRdb table keeps only in-frame clones and is missing some. The table lists hundreds of thousands of clones, roughly 70% of them singletons. The sequenced material came from memory CD4+ T cells sorted from blood. Described subset: CD45RA-negative fraction. Receptors originate from a man aged 30-40 years in good health.

J is TRBJ1-3 and V is TRBV4-3, with TRBD1 matching 9 bases. The CDR3 totals 16 residues. The ends lost 2 bases at V and 9 bases at J; junction bases unmatched: 11. Germline V lookup: CDR1 LGHNA, CDR2 YSLEER. The CDR3 reads CASSQYRTGALSTIYF. The DNA of the CDR3 is TGCGCCAGCAGCCAATATCGGACAGGGGCCTTGAGCACCATATATTTT.

This chain connects TRBV11-2 to TRBJ2-6; no firm D call. Germline CDR1 SGHAT, CDR2 FQNNGV. Between the trimmed V and J ends, which lost 1 base and 1 base, there was a span of 2 bases. The CDR3 has 14 amino acids. CDR3: CASSLVSGANVLTF. As DNA, the CDR3 is TGTGCCAGCAGCTTAGTGTCTGGGGCCAACGTCCTGACTTTC. The full variable domain, with the rest looked up from reference TRBV11-2 and TRBJ2-6, is EAGVAQSPRYKIIEKRQSVAFWCNPISGHATLYWYQQILGQGPKLLIQFQNNGVVDDSQLPKDRFSAERLKGVDSTLKIQPAKLEDSAVYLCASSLVSGANVLTFGAGSRLTVL.

The chain carries TRBV18 and TRBJ2-4, with TRBD1 matching 10 bases. CDR1 is KGHSH and CDR2 is LQKENI in the germline V gene. This CDR3 has 14 amino acids. Germline trimming cut 6 bases from V and 8 bases from J; bases unmatched to any gene: 7. The CDR3 coding sequence is TGTGCCAGCTCGCTTGGGACAGGGGCTGACATTCAGTACTTC. This gives the protein CASSLGTGADIQYF.

V usage is TRBV5-1 and J usage is TRBJ2-5; 8 bases align to TRBD2. The CDR3 length is 16 residues. With V trimmed by 0 bases and J by 4 bases, 8 bases remained unmatched. CDR1 is SGHRS, CDR2 YFSETQ, per germline. CDR3 region: CASSLVGGGRVETQYF. The CDR3 DNA reads as TGCGCCAGCAGCTTGGTCGGGGGGGGTCGAGTAGAGACCCAGTACTTC.

The V and J genes are TRBV5-1 and TRBJ2-1; 10 bases match TRBD1. Losses at the gene ends were 1 base for V and 13 bases for J; bases not matched to a gene: 14. Germline CDR1 reads SGHRS; CDR2 reads YFSETQ. The CDR3 loop spans 16 amino acids. DNA for the CDR3: TGCGCCAGCAGCTTGTCTAGACAGGGGGCCCCCGGAGGCCAGTTCTTC. This codes for CASSLSRQGAPGGQFF.

This clone was observed once. The chain joins TRBV2 to TRBJ1-2; 8 positions match TRBD1. After removal of 2 bases from V and 8 bases from J, the junction contained 4 bases not matched to a gene. This CDR3 has 13 amino acids. Germline CDR1 reads SNHLY; CDR2 reads FYNNEI. The CDR3: CASSESRGLGYTF. The CDR3 DNA sequence: TGTGCCAGCAGTGAAAGCAGGGGGCTGGGCTACACCTTC.

This chain joins TRBV19 and TRBJ2-5; 13 bases agree with TRBD2. The CDR3 runs 15 residues. J gave up 4 bases and V 3 bases, and 2 bases lay outside the gene matches. Germline V gene data show CDR1 as LNHDA and CDR2 as SQIVND (reference sequence). CDR3 in DNA: TGTGCCAGTAGTATTACTAGCGGGAGGGGAGAGACCCAGTACTTC. This sequence encodes CASSITSGRGETQYF.